This is a list of T cell receptor beta chains from one sample in a study of T-cell reconstitution after alpha-beta-depleted transplantation in children. MiXCR, applied by TCRdb to the PCR reads, yields one record per CDR3 protein. Of fewer than 1 million distinct CDR3 sequences detected, 15% to 20% appear once; the ten largest clones hold approximately 5%. Sample: PBMCs, mostly from graft donor cells, taken 360 days after TCRalphabeta/CD19-depleted stem cell transplant. These receptors were obtained from a male patient younger than 18 who had a stem cell transplant for acute lymphoblastic leukemia, so the T cells may come from the graft donor. CDR3s include the opening cysteine and the closing phenylalanine or tryptophan. D genes are given only for firm matches. Expanded clones get a size class; other rows say once, few or many, or leave the size out.

abundance: NA; v_gene: TRBV6-5; d_gene: TRBD2; j_gene: TRBJ2-1; CDR3aa: CASSYRERRLAGVDEQFF; CDR3nt: TGTGCCAGCAGTTACCGGGAGAGGAGACTAGCGGGAGTTGATGAGCAGTTCTTC
abundance: NA; v_gene: TRBV4-2; d_gene: NA; j_gene: TRBJ2-5; CDR3aa: CASSQDSWRRVQETQYF; CDR3nt: TGTGCCAGCAGCCAAGATTCCTGGCGCCGCGTACAAGAGACCCAGTACTTC
abundance: NA; v_gene: TRBV7-9; d_gene: NA; j_gene: TRBJ2-1; CDR3aa: CASSLAWSVRSHNEQFF; CDR3nt: TGTGCCAGCAGCTTAGCGTGGAGCGTTCGGTCTCACAATGAGCAGTTCTTC
abundance: few; v_gene: TRBV18; d_gene: NA; j_gene: TRBJ2-3; CDR3aa: CASSPLAQRTGTDTQYF; CDR3nt: TGTGCCAGCTCACCACTGGCCCAAAGAACCGGCACAGATACGCAGTATTTT
abundance: NA; v_gene: TRBV12-3/TRBV12-4; d_gene: TRBD2; j_gene: TRBJ2-1; CDR3aa: CASSFTSGRTHNEQFF; CDR3nt: TGTGCCAGCAGTTTTACTAGCGGGAGGACCCACAATGAGCAGTTCTTC
abundance: many; v_gene: TRBV3-1; d_gene: TRBD2; j_gene: TRBJ2-7; CDR3aa: CASSQDPGRLSYEQYF; CDR3nt: TGTGCCAGCAGCCAAGACCCCGGGAGGCTCTCCTACGAGCAGTACTTC
abundance: NA; v_gene: TRBV4-1; d_gene: NA; j_gene: TRBJ2-5; CDR3aa: CASSQDLGALGAQVTQYF; CDR3nt: TGCGCCAGCAGCCAAGATCTCGGGGCCCTCGGCGCCCAAGTGACCCAGTACTTC
abundance: few; v_gene: TRBV3-1; d_gene: NA; j_gene: TRBJ1-2; CDR3aa: CASSLWDNQGYTF; CDR3nt: TGTGCCAGCAGCCTCTGGGACAATCAAGGCTACACCTTC
abundance: NA; v_gene: TRBV10-2; d_gene: TRBD2; j_gene: TRBJ2-7; CDR3aa: CASREASGRPEQYF; CDR3nt: TGCGCCAGCAGGGAGGCTAGCGGGAGGCCCGAGCAGTACTTC
abundance: NA; v_gene: TRBV15; d_gene: NA; j_gene: TRBJ2-2; CDR3aa: CATSRDLGQSNTGELFF; CDR3nt: TGTGCCACCAGCAGAGATCTAGGGCAGAGTAACACCGGGGAGCTGTTTTTT
abundance: NA; v_gene: TRBV5-1; d_gene: NA; j_gene: TRBJ2-3; CDR3aa: CASSRLGTRSTDTQYF; CDR3nt: TGCGCCAGCAGCCGCTTAGGAACACGGAGCACAGATACGCAGTATTTT
abundance: NA; v_gene: TRBV9; d_gene: TRBD2; j_gene: TRBJ2-7; CDR3aa: CASSTGLAGGGALYEQYF; CDR3nt: TGTGCCAGCAGCACGGGACTAGCGGGAGGCGGTGCCCTCTACGAGCAGTACTTC
abundance: many; v_gene: TRBV5-1; d_gene: NA; j_gene: TRBJ1-5; CDR3aa: CASSLGGDQPQHF; CDR3nt: TGCGCCAGCAGCTTGGGCGGGGATCAGCCCCAGCATTTT
abundance: few; v_gene: TRBV25-1; d_gene: NA; j_gene: TRBJ2-2; CDR3aa: CASRTQGPGSLGELFF; CDR3nt: TGTGCCAGCAGGACCCAAGGCCCCGGCAGTCTCGGGGAGCTGTTTTTT
abundance: NA; v_gene: TRBV23-1; d_gene: NA; j_gene: TRBJ2-2; CDR3aa: CASSQSGGNTGELFF; CDR3nt: TGCGCCAGCAGTCAATCTGGGGGAAACACCGGGGAGCTGTTTTTT
abundance: few; v_gene: TRBV20-1; d_gene: NA; j_gene: TRBJ2-4; CDR3aa: CSAPRNRDLRIQYF; CDR3nt: TGCAGTGCTCCTAGAAACAGGGATCTGCGCATTCAGTACTTC
abundance: NA; v_gene: TRBV12-3/TRBV12-4; d_gene: TRBD2; j_gene: TRBJ2-1; CDR3aa: CASSVGLAGTPGNEQFF; CDR3nt: TGTGCCAGCAGTGTGGGACTAGCGGGAACCCCGGGAAATGAGCAGTTCTTC
abundance: NA; v_gene: TRBV20-1; d_gene: TRBD2; j_gene: TRBJ2-5; CDR3aa: CSAAYGLDQETQYF; CDR3nt: TGCAGTGCTGCCTACGGACTAGACCAAGAGACCCAGTACTTC
abundance: NA; v_gene: TRBV27; d_gene: TRBD2; j_gene: TRBJ2-1; CDR3aa: CASSLRERNEQFF; CDR3nt: TGTGCCAGCAGCCTGCGGGAGAGGAATGAGCAGTTCTTC
abundance: many; v_gene: TRBV15; d_gene: NA; j_gene: TRBJ2-7; CDR3aa: CATSRDAGLLKSHYEQYF; CDR3nt: TGTGCCACCAGCAGAGATGCGGGACTGTTAAAGAGCCACTACGAGCAGTACTTC
abundance: NA; v_gene: TRBV20-1; d_gene: NA; j_gene: TRBJ2-1; CDR3aa: CSATQGIEQFF; CDR3nt: TGCAGTGCTACGCAGGGTATTGAGCAGTTCTTC
abundance: NA; v_gene: TRBV18; d_gene: NA; j_gene: TRBJ2-7; CDR3aa: CASSPPVAQPYEQYF; CDR3nt: TGTGCCAGCTCACCACCGGTTGCACAGCCATACGAGCAGTACTTC
abundance: few; v_gene: TRBV9; d_gene: NA; j_gene: TRBJ2-7; CDR3aa: CASSPRGPLTYEQYF; CDR3nt: TGTGCCAGCAGCCCTCGGGGGCCCCTTACCTACGAGCAGTACTTC
abundance: few; v_gene: TRBV11-2; d_gene: NA; j_gene: TRBJ2-7; CDR3aa: CASRLGRGGTLLSEQYF; CDR3nt: TGTGCCAGCAGGCTAGGACGGGGCGGAACCCTCCTATCCGAGCAGTACTTC
abundance: few; v_gene: TRBV3-1; d_gene: TRBD2; j_gene: TRBJ2-1; CDR3aa: CASSQDPPVLAGGLEQFF; CDR3nt: TGTGCCAGCAGCCAAGATCCCCCAGTACTAGCGGGGGGTCTTGAGCAGTTCTTC
abundance: NA; v_gene: TRBV12-5; d_gene: NA; j_gene: TRBJ2-3; CDR3aa: CASGLQDFTDTQYF; CDR3nt: TGTGCTAGTGGTTTGCAGGACTTCACAGATACGCAGTATTTT
abundance: few; v_gene: TRBV12-3/TRBV12-4; d_gene: NA; j_gene: TRBJ2-2; CDR3aa: CASSVTLPGLLNTGELFF; CDR3nt: TGTGCCAGCAGTGTGACTCTACCTGGACTTCTGAACACCGGGGAGCTGTTTTTT